The T cell receptor beta chain described here comes from a study of blood T cell repertoires in COVID-19. Study-wide background: Samples came from the United States, Italy and Spain, spanning acute and convalescent COVID-19. PBMCs, B-cell-depleted T cells, or T cells were the source of the cDNA or gDNA that made up the material.

Authors' processing steps: Amplification of reference gene primers was used by the study to estimate nucleated cell counts. Assay: immunoSEQ multiplex PCR; the TCRdb copy retains only in-frame clones and omits some. From that table come the V and J calls and clone size; the DNA was used to work out D and trimming. In the table there are more than 250,000 clones, around 86% of which are singletons. Looked up from germline, CDR1 is SGDLS and CDR2 is YYNGEE. The CDR3 covers 15 residues. Trimming removed 3 bases from V and 1 base from J; junction bases left unmatched: 4. The J gene is TRBJ1-5, the V gene TRBV9; the match to TRBD1 covers 7 bases. The sequenced material came from peripheral blood. This clonotype originated in a man younger than 35 with active or convalescent COVID-19. The CDR3 region has the DNA TGTGCCAGCAGCGAAACAGGGGCGAGCAATCAGCCCCAGCATTTT. The encoded protein is CASSETGASNQPQHF. The entire variable domain, with the rest obtained from reference TRBV9 and TRBJ1-5, is as follows: DSGVTQTPKHLITATGQRVTLRCSPRSGDLSVYWYQQSLDQGLQFLIQYYNGEERAKGNILERFSAQQFPDLHSELNLSSLELGDSALYFCASSETGASNQPQHFGDGTRLSIL.